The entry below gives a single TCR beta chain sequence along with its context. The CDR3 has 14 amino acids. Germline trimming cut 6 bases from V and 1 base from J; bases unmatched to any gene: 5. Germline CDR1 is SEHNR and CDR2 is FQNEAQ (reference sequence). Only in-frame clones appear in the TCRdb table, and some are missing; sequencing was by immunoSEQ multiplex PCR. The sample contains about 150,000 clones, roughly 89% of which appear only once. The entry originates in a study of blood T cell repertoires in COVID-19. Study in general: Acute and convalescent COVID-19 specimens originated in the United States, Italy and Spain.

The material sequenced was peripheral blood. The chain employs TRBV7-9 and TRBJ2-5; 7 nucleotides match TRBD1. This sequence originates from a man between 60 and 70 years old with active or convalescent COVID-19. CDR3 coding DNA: TGTGCCAGCAGTCGTGGGGACAGCCAAGAGACCCAGTACTTC. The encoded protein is CASSRGDSQETQYF.